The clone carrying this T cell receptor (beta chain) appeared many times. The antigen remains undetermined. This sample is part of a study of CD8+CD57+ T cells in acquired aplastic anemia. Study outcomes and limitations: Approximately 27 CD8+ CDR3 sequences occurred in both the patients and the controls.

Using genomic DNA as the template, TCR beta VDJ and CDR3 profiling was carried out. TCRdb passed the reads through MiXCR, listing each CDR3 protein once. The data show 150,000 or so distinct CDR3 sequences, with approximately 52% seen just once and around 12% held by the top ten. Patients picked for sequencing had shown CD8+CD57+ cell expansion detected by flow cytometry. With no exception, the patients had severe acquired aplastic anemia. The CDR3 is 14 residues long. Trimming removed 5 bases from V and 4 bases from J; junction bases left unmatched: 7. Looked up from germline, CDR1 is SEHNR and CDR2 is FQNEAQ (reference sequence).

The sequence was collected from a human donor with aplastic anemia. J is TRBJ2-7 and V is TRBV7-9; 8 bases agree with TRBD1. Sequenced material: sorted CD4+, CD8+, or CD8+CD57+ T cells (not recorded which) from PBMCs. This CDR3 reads CASSPQGARYEQYF. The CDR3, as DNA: TGTGCCAGCAGCCCCCAGGGGGCGCGGTACGAGCAGTACTTC.